The present T cell receptor (beta chain) was sequenced within a study of T cell repertoires in cytomegalovirus infection. In the study overall: Public TCR beta signatures marked donors with CMV infection and the matching HLA.

Worth noting for this clonotype: No antigen is known for it.

The CDR3 covers 16 residues. CDR1 and CDR2 from the germline V gene are LGHNA and YNFKEQ. Trimming shortened V by 0 bases and J by 7 bases, and 15 bases separated the two germline ends. TCRdb re-derived calls from the reads in MiXCR, one entry per CDR3 protein. There are 700,000 to 950,000 distinct CDR3 sequences in the sample; 30% to 35% occur only once, and around an eighth lies in the top ten. The V call is TRBV4-2, the J call TRBJ2-2, with a tentative D call TRBD2 (7 bases). Sequences were derived from cultured CD8+ T cells from PBMCs, sampled from culture after CMV antigen stimulation. The sequence was obtained from a human donor in good health (CMV status not recorded). Some clones in this sample may be carry-over from other donors' samples. CDR3 in amino acids: CASSQDLWGGNGELFF. The CDR3 DNA follows: TGTGCCAGCAGCCAAGATTTATGGGGGGGCAACGGGGAGCTGTTTTTT.